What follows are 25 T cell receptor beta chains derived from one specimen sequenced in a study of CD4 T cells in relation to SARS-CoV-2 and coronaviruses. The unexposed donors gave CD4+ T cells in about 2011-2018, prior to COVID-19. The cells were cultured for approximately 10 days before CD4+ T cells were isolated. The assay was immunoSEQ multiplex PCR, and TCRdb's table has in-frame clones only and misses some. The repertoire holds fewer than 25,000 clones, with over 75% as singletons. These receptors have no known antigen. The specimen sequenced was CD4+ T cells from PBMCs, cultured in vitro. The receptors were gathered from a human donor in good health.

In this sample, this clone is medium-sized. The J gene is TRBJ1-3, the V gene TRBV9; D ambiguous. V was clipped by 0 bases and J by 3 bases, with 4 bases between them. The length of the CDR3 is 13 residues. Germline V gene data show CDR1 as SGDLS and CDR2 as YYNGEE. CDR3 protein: CASSVEGGNTIYF. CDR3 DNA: TGTGCCAGCAGCGTAGAAGGTGGAAACACCATATATTTT.

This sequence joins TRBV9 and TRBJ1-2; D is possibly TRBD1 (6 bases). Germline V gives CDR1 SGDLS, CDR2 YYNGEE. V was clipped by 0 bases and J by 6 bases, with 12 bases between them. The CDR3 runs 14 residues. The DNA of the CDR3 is TGTGCCAGCAGCGTAGGACAGGCCAGGGATGGCTACACCTTC. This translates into CASSVGQARDGYTF.

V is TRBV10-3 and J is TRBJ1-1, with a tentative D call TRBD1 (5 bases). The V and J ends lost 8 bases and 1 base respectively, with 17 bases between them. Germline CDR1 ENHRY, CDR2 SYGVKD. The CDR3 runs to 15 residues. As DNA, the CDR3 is TGTGCCATCGGGGGACGAGGGGCACAGAACACTGAAGCTTTCTTT. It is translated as CAIGGRGAQNTEAFF.

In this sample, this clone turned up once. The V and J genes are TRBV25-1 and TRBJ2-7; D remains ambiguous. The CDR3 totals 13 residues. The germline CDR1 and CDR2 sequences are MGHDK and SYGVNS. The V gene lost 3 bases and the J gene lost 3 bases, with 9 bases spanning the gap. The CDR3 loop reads CASSDYNLYEQYF. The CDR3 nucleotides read TGTGCCAGCAGTGACTACAACCTCTACGAGCAGTACTTC.

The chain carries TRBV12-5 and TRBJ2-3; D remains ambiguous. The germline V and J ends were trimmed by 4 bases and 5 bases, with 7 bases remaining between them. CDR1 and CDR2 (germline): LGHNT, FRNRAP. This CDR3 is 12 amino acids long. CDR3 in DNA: TGTGCTAGTGGTTCCATCGTAGATACGCAGTATTTT. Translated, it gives CASGSIVDTQYF.

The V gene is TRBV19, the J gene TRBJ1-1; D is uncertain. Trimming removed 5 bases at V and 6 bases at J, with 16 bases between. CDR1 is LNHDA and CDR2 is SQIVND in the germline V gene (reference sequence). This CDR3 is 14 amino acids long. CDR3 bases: TGTGCCAGTAGTTTCCGGAGGTCTCTCGCTGAAGCTTTCTTT. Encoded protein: CASSFRRSLAEAFF.

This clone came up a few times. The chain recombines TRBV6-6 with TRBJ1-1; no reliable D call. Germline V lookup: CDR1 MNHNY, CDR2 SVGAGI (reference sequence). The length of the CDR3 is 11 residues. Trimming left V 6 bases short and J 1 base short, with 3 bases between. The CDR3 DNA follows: TGTGCCAGCAGGACGAACACTGAAGCTTTCTTT. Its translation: CASRTNTEAFF.

CDR3 coding DNA: TGTGCCAGCAGCGGGACTAGCTTGAACACCGGGGAGCTGTTTTTT. Protein sequence: CASSGTSLNTGELFF. This chain links TRBV9 with TRBJ2-2; 8 bases line up with TRBD2. The CDR3 sequence is 15 residues long. Germline V CDR1 and CDR2: SGDLS, YYNGEE. V shed 3 bases, J shed 1 base, and the junction held 2 bases outside the gene matches.

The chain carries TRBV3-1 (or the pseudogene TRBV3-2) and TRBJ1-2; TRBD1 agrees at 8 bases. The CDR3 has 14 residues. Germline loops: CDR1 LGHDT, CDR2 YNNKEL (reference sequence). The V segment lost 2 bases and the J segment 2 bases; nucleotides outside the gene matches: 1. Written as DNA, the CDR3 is TGTGCCAGCAGCCAACGGACAGGGAACTATGGCTACACCTTC. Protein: CASSQRTGNYGYTF.

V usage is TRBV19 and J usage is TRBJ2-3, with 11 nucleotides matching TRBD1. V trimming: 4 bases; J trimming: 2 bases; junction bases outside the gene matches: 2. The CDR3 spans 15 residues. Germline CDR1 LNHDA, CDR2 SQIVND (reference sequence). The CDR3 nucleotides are TGTGCCAGTAGTACAGGACAGGGGGCCACAGATACGCAGTATTTT. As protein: CASSTGQGATDTQYF.

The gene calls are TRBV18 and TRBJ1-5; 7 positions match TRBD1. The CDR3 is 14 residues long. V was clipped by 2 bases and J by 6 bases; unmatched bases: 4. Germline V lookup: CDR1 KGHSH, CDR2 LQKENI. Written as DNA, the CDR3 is TGTGCCAGCTCACCAAATGAGGGGGCTCAGCCCCAGCATTTT. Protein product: CASSPNEGAQPQHF.

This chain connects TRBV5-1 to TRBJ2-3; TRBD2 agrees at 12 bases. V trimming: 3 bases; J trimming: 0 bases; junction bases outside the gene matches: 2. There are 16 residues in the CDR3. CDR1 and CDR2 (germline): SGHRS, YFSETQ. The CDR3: CASSSGTSGSTDTQYF. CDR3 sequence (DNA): TGCGCCAGCAGCTCCGGGACTAGCGGGAGCACAGATACGCAGTATTTT.

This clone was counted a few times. Here the CDR3 reads CSARSYGYTF. CDR3 DNA sequence: TGCAGTGCTAGATCCTATGGCTACACCTTC. V usage is TRBV20-1 and J usage is TRBJ1-2; no clear D gene. V lost 2 bases and J 4 bases, leaving 2 bases between the germline ends. CDR1 DFQATT and CDR2 SNEGSKA come from the germline V gene (reference sequence). This CDR3 has 10 amino acids.

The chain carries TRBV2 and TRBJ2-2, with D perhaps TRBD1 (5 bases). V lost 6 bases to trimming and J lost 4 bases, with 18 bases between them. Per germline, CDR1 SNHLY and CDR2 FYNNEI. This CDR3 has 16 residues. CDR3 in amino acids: CASRATGSQGTGELFF. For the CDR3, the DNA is TGTGCCAGCAGAGCGACCGGGTCGCAGGGCACCGGGGAGCTGTTTTTT.

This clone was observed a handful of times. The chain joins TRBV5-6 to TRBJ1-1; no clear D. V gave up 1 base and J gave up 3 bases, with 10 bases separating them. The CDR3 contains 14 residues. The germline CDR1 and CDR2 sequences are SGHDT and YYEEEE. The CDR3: CASSLRFRDTEAFF. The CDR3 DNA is TGTGCCAGCAGCTTGAGGTTCAGAGACACTGAAGCTTTCTTT.

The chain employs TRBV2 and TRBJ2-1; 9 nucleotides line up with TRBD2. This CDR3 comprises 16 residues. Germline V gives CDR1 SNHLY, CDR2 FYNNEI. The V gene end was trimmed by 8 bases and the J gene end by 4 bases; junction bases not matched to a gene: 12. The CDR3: CASQWGGTSPYNEQFF. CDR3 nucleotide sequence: TGTGCCAGCCAATGGGGGGGGACTAGCCCATACAATGAGCAGTTCTTC.

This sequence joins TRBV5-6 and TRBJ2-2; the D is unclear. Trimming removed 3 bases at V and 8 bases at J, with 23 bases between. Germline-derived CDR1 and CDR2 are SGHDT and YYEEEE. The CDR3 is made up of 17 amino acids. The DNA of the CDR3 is TGTGCCAGCAGCTCCCGGACCGTTAGCTCACGGGCGGGGGAGCTGTTTTTT. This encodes CASSSRTVSSRAGELFF.

CDR3 bases: TGTGCCAGCAGCCAAGATCACGGACAGGGGGCAAAAGCTTTCTTT. Protein sequence: CASSQDHGQGAKAFF. The chain joins TRBV4-2 to TRBJ1-1, with 11 bases fitting TRBD1. The CDR3 consists of 15 residues. V gave up 0 bases and J gave up 9 bases; unmatched junction bases: 6. Germline values: CDR1 LGHNA, CDR2 YNFKEQ.

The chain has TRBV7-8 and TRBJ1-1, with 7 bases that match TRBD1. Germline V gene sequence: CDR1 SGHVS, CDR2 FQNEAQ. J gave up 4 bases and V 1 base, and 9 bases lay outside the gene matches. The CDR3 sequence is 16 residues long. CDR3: CASSLGQGVRGTEAFF. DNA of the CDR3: TGTGCCAGCAGCTTAGGTCAGGGGGTCCGGGGCACTGAAGCTTTCTTT.

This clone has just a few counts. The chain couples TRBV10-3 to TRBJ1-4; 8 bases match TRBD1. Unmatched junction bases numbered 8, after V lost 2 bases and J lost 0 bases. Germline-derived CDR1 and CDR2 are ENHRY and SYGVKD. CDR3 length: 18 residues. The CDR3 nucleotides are TGTGCCATCAGTGAGAAGACAGGGGCCACTTCAACTAATGAAAAACTGTTTTTT. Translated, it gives CAISEKTGATSTNEKLFF.

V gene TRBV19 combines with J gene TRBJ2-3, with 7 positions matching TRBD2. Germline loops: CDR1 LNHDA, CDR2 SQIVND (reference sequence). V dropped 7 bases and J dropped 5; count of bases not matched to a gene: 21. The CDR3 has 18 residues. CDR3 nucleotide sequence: TGTGCCAGTAAGGGCGAATACACCGGGACTACCCGCGGAGATACGCAGTATTTT. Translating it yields CASKGEYTGTTRGDTQYF.

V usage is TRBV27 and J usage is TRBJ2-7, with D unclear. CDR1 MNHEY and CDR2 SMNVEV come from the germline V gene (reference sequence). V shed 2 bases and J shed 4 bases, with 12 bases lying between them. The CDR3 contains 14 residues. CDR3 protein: CASSLGSLGYEQYF. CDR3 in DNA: TGTGCCAGCAGTTTAGGTTCGTTGGGATACGAGCAGTACTTC.

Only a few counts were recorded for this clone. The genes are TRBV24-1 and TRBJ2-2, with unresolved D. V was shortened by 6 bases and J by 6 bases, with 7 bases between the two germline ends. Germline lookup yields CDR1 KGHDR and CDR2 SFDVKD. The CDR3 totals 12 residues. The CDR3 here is CATSSGPGELFF. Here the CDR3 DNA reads TGTGCCACCAGTTCGGGCCCCGGGGAGCTGTTTTTT.

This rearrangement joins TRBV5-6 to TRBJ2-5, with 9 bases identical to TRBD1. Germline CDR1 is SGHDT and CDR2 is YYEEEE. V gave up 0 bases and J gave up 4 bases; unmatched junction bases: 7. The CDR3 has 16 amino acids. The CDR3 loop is CASSLADRGAGETQYF. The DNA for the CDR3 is TGTGCCAGCAGCTTGGCGGACAGGGGAGCGGGAGAGACCCAGTACTTC. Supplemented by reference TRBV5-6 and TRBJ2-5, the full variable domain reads DAGVTQSPTHLIKTRGQQVTLRCSPKSGHDTVSWYQQALGQGPQFIFQYYEEEERQRGNFPDRFSGHQFPNYSSELNVNALLLGDSALYLCASSLADRGAGETQYFGPGTRLLVL.

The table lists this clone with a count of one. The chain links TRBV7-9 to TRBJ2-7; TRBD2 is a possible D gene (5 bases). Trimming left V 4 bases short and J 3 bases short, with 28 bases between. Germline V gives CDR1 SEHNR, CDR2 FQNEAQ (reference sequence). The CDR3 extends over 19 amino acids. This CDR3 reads CASSSQRPGEADRLYEQYF. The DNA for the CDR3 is TGTGCCAGCAGCTCCCAGCGGCCTGGGGAAGCGGACCGCCTCTACGAGCAGTACTTC.